This T cell receptor beta chain was sequenced for a study of T-cell memory formation after mild COVID-19. One entry per CDR3 protein results from TCRdb running MiXCR on the 5' RACE reads. Counted here are hundreds of thousands of distinct CDR3 sequences, about 20% occurring once; the ten biggest clones make up 7% to 9%. The CDR3 is 15 amino acids. Trimming took 4 bases from V and 5 from J; bases not matched to a gene: 7. Germline loops: CDR1 SGHRS, CDR2 YFSETQ. The receptor was isolated from an adult woman who had mild COVID-19 (a few samples of this study predate the infection). Cell type and time point are not known. This rearrangement joins TRBV5-1 to TRBJ1-4, with 8 bases that match TRBD1. The sequenced sample was PBMCs or a T cell subset sorted from them (not recorded which). For the CDR3, the DNA is TGCGCCAGCAGCCCGTGGACAGGGAGAAATGAAAAACTGTTTTTT. This gives the protein CASSPWTGRNEKLFF.